This T cell receptor (beta chain) was documented in a study of cytomegalovirus exposure and HLA in healthy donors. Broader study findings: The study recorded 164 TCR beta chains that were cytomegalovirus-associated.

On this clone itself: Its cognate antigen is unknown.

CDR1 and CDR2 from the germline V gene are SGHRS and YFSETQ. The CDR3 is made up of 15 amino acids. V gave up 1 base and J gave up 1 base, with 11 bases separating them. PCR primers comprised 60 Vbeta and 13 Jbeta primers. Libraries were prepared by immunoSEQ multiplex PCR; TCRdb keeps only in-frame clonotypes and omits some of them. This sample yields tens of thousands of clones, of which more than 70% are seen a single time; just over 50% belongs to the top ten. This chain links TRBV5-1 with TRBJ2-5; D possibly corresponds to TRBD2 (6 bases). The material sequenced was PBMCs. The clonotype comes from a man over 45 in good health and CMV-seropositive. In DNA, the CDR3 is TGCGCCAGCAGCTTGACGGCGGGGAGCCAAGAGACCCAGTACTTC. As protein: CASSLTAGSQETQYF.